This entry lists 17 T cell receptor beta chains sequenced from one sample in a study of T cell clonotyping in hematopoietic cell transplantation. Some clones are missing from TCRdb's copy, which holds only in-frame ones; the method was immunoSEQ multiplex PCR. The table has 20,000 or so clones, approximately 80% seen once. Sample: peripheral blood mononuclear cells. Every receptor here comes from a man aged 60 to 75 in good health. Some clones in this sample may be carry-over from other donors' samples.

The chain recombines TRBV15 with TRBJ1-5; 10 bases align to TRBD1. Losses at the gene ends were 4 bases for V and 3 bases for J; bases not matched to a gene: 3. This CDR3 has 15 amino acids. Germline V gene sequence: CDR1 LNHNV, CDR2 YYDKDF (reference sequence). The CDR3 is CATSKDRGYNQPQHF. The CDR3, as DNA: TGTGCCACCAGCAAGGACAGGGGGTACAATCAGCCCCAGCATTTT.

This chain joins TRBV4-1 and TRBJ2-7; D might be TRBD1 (6 bases). V lost 3 bases to trimming and J lost 3 bases, with 9 bases between them. The CDR3 sequence is 13 residues long. Germline V lookup: CDR1 MGHRA, CDR2 YSYEKL. The CDR3 is CASSQGHRYEQYF. The CDR3 nucleotides read TGCGCCAGCAGCCAGGGACACCGCTACGAGCAGTACTTC.

This clone was found once. The CDR3 coding sequence is TGTGCCAGCAGCTTGGCCCAGGGCAGGGAGACCCAGTACTTC. Translation: CASSLAQGRETQYF. The rearrangement links TRBV5-4 to TRBJ2-5; D might be TRBD1 (5 bases). Germline V gene sequence: CDR1 SGHNT, CDR2 YYREEE (reference sequence). V lost 0 bases and J 5 bases, leaving 11 bases between the germline ends. CDR3 size: 14 residues.

The chain couples TRBV28 to TRBJ1-2, with D tentatively TRBD1 (6 bases). The CDR3 totals 17 residues. The V and J ends lost 8 bases and 1 base respectively, with 23 bases between them. CDR1 and CDR2 from the germline V gene are MDHEN and SYDVKM. CDR3 DNA: TGTGCCAGCCAAGTAAACGTTTTGGGGGCCCTTAACTATGGCTACACCTTC. Encoded protein: CASQVNVLGALNYGYTF.

V is TRBV6-5 and J is TRBJ1-4, with D perhaps matching TRBD1 (5 bases). Trimming took off 6 bases at V and 6 bases at J, with 11 bases between the two ends. CDR3 length: 13 residues. Germline V gene lookup returns CDR1 MNHEY and CDR2 SVGAGI. DNA for the CDR3: TGTGCCAGCAGGGGACGGTGGTATGAAAAACTGTTTTTT. It is translated as CASRGRWYEKLFF.

On this clone: It is likely a read error, because the conserved phenylalanine at the end of the CDR3 is missing. J is TRBJ1-5 and V is TRBV6-6, with 7 bases that match TRBD1. The junction had 5 bases not matched to a gene; V was cut back by 5 bases and J by 4 bases. Per germline, CDR1 MNHNY and CDR2 SVGAGI (reference sequence). This CDR3 region has 14 residues. CDR3 loop: CASSQDRLNQPQHS. CDR3 in DNA: TGTGCCAGCAGTCAGGACAGGCTGAATCAGCCCCAGCATTCT.

This chain connects TRBV7-8 to TRBJ1-2, with D perhaps TRBD1 (5 bases). This CDR3 comprises 15 residues. V shed 2 bases and J shed 2 bases, with 12 bases lying between them. Germline CDR1 is SGHVS and CDR2 is FQNEAQ. CDR3 nucleotides: TGTGCCAGCAGCTTACTAGGGGTGTTAAACTATGGCTACACCTTC. Amino acid sequence: CASSLLGVLNYGYTF.

The chain uses TRBV30 and TRBJ1-1; unclear D gene. CDR3 size: 13 residues. With 2 bases removed from V and 1 base from J, the gap between germline ends came to 8 bases. The germline V gene encodes CDR1 GTSNPN and CDR2 SVGIG (reference sequence). This CDR3 reads CAWSLTPNTEAFF. The DNA for the CDR3 is TGTGCCTGGAGTCTCACACCGAACACTGAAGCTTTCTTT.

This chain links TRBV7-9 with TRBJ2-7; 8 bases map to TRBD1. The CDR3 runs to 13 residues. The germline gives CDR1 SEHNR, CDR2 FQNEAQ (reference sequence). V was pared by 4 bases and J by 4 bases, with 3 bases of the junction left unmatched. CDR3 sequence (DNA): TGTGCCAGCAGCTCGGGACAGGAGTACGAGCAGTACTTC. Translation gives CASSSGQEYEQYF.

The rearrangement links TRBV30 to TRBJ1-6, with 10 bases aligning to TRBD1. This CDR3 has 14 residues. Germline CDR1 is GTSNPN and CDR2 is SVGIG (reference sequence). J was trimmed by 7 bases and V by 1 base; bases with no gene match: 1. This chain's CDR3 is CAWSGDRGNSPLHF. The DNA of the CDR3 is TGTGCCTGGAGTGGGGACAGGGGAAATTCACCCCTCCACTTT.

This sequence joins TRBV28 and TRBJ1-6; 9 nucleotides agree with TRBD1. The germline V gene has CDR1 MDHEN and CDR2 SYDVKM. The CDR3 is made up of 17 amino acids. V dropped 5 bases and J dropped 2; count of bases not matched to a gene: 7. CDR3 loop: CASSGGQGRTYNSPLHF. CDR3 bases: TGTGCCAGCAGTGGGGGACAGGGAAGGACCTATAATTCACCCCTCCACTTT.

The rearrangement joins TRBV5-6 to TRBJ1-2; 8 nucleotides match TRBD1. CDR1 SGHDT and CDR2 YYEEEE come from the germline V gene. The CDR3 runs to 16 residues. V trimming: 4 bases; J trimming: 4 bases; junction bases outside the gene matches: 12. In DNA, the CDR3 is TGTGCCAGCAGCACTTTACAGGGGGATCCTTTCTATGGCTACACCTTC. Protein: CASSTLQGDPFYGYTF.

V and J are TRBV6-6 and TRBJ1-4, with 9 bases aligning to TRBD1. Trimming took 4 bases from V and 8 from J; bases not matched to a gene: 5. The CDR3 is 14 amino acids. The germline CDR1 and CDR2 sequences are MNHNY and SVGAGI (reference sequence). The CDR3 nucleotides read TGTGCCAGCAGTTCGGGACAGGGCTACGAAAAACTGTTTTTT. This encodes CASSSGQGYEKLFF.

The chain employs TRBV19 and TRBJ2-7; no reliable D call. Trimming took off 8 bases at V and 0 bases at J, with 17 bases between the two ends. This CDR3 is built from 15 residues. Germline values: CDR1 LNHDA, CDR2 SQIVND (reference sequence). CDR3 in DNA: TGTGCCAGTTCCCCCTGGCTCCGCAGCTCCTACGAGCAGTACTTC. It translates to CASSPWLRSSYEQYF.

The gene calls are TRBV29-1 and TRBJ2-2; 9 bases match TRBD2. Germline values: CDR1 SQVTM, CDR2 ANQGSEA. V shed 0 bases, J shed 4 bases, and the junction held 3 bases outside the gene matches. This CDR3 contains 15 residues. The CDR3 DNA reads TGCAGCGTTGAAGAACGACTAGCGGTCACCGGGGAGCTGTTTTTT. This translates into CSVEERLAVTGELFF.

This chain uses TRBV11-2 with TRBJ2-3, with D unresolved. This CDR3 contains 16 residues. V was pared by 2 bases and J by 2 bases, with 14 bases between. The germline gives CDR1 SGHAT, CDR2 FQNNGV. DNA for the CDR3: TGTGCCAGCAGCTTAAGAAGTTTTTCTTACACAGATACGCAGTATTTT. This encodes CASSLRSFSYTDTQYF.

The chain couples TRBV7-6 to TRBJ2-2; 9 bases agree with TRBD2. Germline lookup yields CDR1 SGHVS and CDR2 FNYEAQ. CDR3 length: 18 residues. V trimming: 0 bases; J trimming: 1 base; junction bases outside the gene matches: 6. CDR3: CASSLAVGGGGNTGELFF. DNA of the CDR3: TGTGCCAGCAGCTTAGCGGTTGGCGGGGGGGGGAACACCGGGGAGCTGTTTTTT.